This T cell receptor beta chain was identified in a study of T cell changes during pregnancy in multiple sclerosis (dated by TCRdb to the late 2010s). About the investigation overall: Changes in the T cell repertoire over the course of pregnancy were examined in this study in women with multiple sclerosis.

This clone showed up just a few times. Its antigen has not been determined. No base quality information exists; no much larger clone differs at one position. Library preparation employed the immunoSEQ multiplex PCR assay. In its TCRdb copy, this immuneACCESS table keeps in-frame sequences only and misses some clones. Where compared with another copy, unresolved V genes explain less than half of these, and the others have no known cause. The sample table records 85,000 to 95,000 clones; about nine tenths of these occur just once. The ten largest clones represent around 1.7% of the sample. The CDR3 holds 17 amino acids from the cysteine to the phenylalanine. Only CDR3 DNA remains: 51 bases, in frame from the first base.

The receptor was isolated from a female donor in good health, enrolled as a control in a pregnancy study. The rearrangement combines TRBV21-1 with TRBJ2-6; the table's D call TRBD1 went unverified against the DNA. TRBV21-1 is flagged as a pseudogene. This sample comprised peripheral blood, obtained after pregnancy. The CDR3 in this case is CAGRPQLTPLAANVLTF. The base sequence is TGTGCCGGCCGTCCACAGCTCACCCCCCTTGCGGCCAACGTCCTGACTTTC.